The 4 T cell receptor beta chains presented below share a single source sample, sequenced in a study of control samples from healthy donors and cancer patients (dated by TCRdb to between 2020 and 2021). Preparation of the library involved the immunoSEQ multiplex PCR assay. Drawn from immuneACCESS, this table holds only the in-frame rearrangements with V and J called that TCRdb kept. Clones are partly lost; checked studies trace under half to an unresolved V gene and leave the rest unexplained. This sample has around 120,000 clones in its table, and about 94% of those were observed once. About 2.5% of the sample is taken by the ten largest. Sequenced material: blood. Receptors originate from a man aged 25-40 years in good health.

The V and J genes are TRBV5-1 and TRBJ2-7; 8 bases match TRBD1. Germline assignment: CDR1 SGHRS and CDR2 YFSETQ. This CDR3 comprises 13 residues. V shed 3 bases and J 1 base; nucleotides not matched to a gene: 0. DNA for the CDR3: TGCGCCAGCAGCTGGACAGGGTCCTACGAGCAGTACTTC. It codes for CASSWTGSYEQYF.

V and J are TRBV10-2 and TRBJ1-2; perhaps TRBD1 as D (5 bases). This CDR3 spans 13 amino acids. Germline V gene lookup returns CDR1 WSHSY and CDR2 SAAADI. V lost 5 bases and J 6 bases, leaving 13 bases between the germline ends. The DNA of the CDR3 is TGCGCCAGCAGTCACGGAGCCAGGGATGGCTACACCTTC. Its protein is CASSHGARDGYTF.

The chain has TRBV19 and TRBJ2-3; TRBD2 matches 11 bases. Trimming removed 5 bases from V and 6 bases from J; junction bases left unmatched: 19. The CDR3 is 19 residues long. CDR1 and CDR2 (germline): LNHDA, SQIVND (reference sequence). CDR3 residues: CASSSHNTTSGAVWDTQYF. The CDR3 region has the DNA TGTGCCAGTAGTTCTCACAACACGACTAGCGGGGCCGTATGGGATACGCAGTATTTT. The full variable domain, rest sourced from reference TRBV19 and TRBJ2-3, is DGGITQSPKYLFRKEGQNVTLSCEQNLNHDAMYWYRQDPGQGLRLIYYSQIVNDFQKGDIAEGYSVSREKKESFPLTVTSAQKNPTAFYLCASSSHNTTSGAVWDTQYFGPGTRLTVL.

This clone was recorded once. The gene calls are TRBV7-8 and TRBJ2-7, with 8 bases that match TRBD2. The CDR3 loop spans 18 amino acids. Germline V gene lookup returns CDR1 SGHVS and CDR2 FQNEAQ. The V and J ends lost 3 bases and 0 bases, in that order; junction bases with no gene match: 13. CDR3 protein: CASSFGVAGLPYSYEQYV. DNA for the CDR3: TGTGCCAGCAGCTTCGGGGTAGCGGGGCTCCCCTACTCCTACGAGCAGTACGTC.